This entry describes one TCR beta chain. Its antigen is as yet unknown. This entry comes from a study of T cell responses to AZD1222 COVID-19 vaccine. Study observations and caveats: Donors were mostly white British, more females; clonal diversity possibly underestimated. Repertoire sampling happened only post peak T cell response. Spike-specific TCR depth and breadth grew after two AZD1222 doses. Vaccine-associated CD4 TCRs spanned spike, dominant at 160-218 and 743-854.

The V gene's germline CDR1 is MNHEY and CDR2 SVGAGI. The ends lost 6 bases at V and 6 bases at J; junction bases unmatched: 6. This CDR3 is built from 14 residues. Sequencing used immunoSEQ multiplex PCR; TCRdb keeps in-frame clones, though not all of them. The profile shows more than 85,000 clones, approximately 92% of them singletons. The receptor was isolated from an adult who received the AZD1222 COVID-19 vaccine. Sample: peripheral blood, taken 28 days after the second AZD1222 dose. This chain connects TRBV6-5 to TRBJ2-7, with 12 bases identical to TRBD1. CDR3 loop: CASRSGTGGAEQYF. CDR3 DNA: TGTGCCAGCAGATCCGGGACAGGGGGCGCCGAGCAGTACTTC.